This record concerns one TCR beta chain sequence. The target antigen is unknown. The data belong to a study of cytomegalovirus exposure and HLA in healthy donors. Whole-study results and caveats: The productive fraction for most TCR beta V segments was about 90% or about 30% in an earlier analysis.

The CDR3 length is 13 residues. The germline V gene has CDR1 SGDLS and CDR2 YYNGEE. Between the trimmed V and J ends, which lost 0 bases and 5 bases, there was a span of 9 bases. PCR amplification relied on 60 Vbeta primers (plus 13 Jbeta primers). The protocol was immunoSEQ multiplex PCR, while the TCRdb copy is restricted to in-frame clones and leaves out a portion. The table records tens of thousands of clones, over 70% of them present only once. What was sequenced was PBMCs. The J gene is TRBJ2-7, the V gene TRBV9; D possibly corresponds to TRBD2 (6 bases). This TCR came from a man aged 55 to 70 in good health and CMV-seropositive. Here the CDR3 DNA reads TGTGCCAGCAGCGTAGACGGGAGAAACGAGCAGTACTTC. Amino acids: CASSVDGRNEQYF.